The present entry profiles one TCR beta chain with its context. Its antigen is currently not known. Instrument on record: NextSeq 550. The Human TCR Profiling Kit (MiLaboratory) was used to prepare UMI-labeled 5' RACE TRB cDNA libraries. cDNA synthesis used the entire amount of extracted RNA, and PCR amplification then used the entire amount of cDNA produced. Libraries were prepared in parallel using an identical number of PCR cycles. The authors' analysis ran thus. MIGEC and MiXCR extracted about 50,000 +/- 9,200 unique UMI-labeled TRB cDNA molecules per library, requiring at least two reads per UMI. On average, roughly 40,000 +/- 10,000 functional in-frame TRB CDR3 nucleotide clonotypes lacking stop codons were found per library. After downsampling to 5000 UMI-labeled TRB molecules per sample, diversity metrics, including normalized Shannon-Wiener and Chao1, were computed in VDJtools. VDJtools computed clonotype-size-weighted physicochemical properties of the central five CDR3 residues: interaction energy, strength, volume and Kidera factor 4. TCRdb reprocessed the raw reads; every CDR3 protein sequence is a single record, and DNA is not supplied. TCRdb's processing, not the authors' own work, is the source of the V and J calls. This sample's table contains more than 40,000 distinct CDR3 sequences. The ten most abundant clones make up around 1.5% of the sample.

For every CD8+ T cell subset, a few hundred thousand cells were flow-sorted straight into RLT lysis buffer, and each subset was sorted in triplicate. To keep memory contaminants out, a stringent definition of naive CD8+ T cells was applied: CD45RO-CCR7+CD27+CD95-. Using standard density gradient centrifugation, peripheral blood mononuclear cells were isolated from buffy coats. Naive CXCR3-negative and CXCR3-positive CD8+ T cells were flow-sorted on a FACSAria III. Total RNA was extracted from sorted cells using an RNeasy Mini Kit. The data were obtained in a study of CXCR3-negative and CXCR3-positive naive CD8 T cells (dated by TCRdb to the late 2010s). A note on the overall study: In total, some 130 million TRB reads were obtained, corresponding to roughly 1.5 +/- 0.3 million reads per library. Diversity and physicochemical repertoire analyses covered around 10 donors pooled from two independent experiments. TRBV-TRBJ cluster analysis included naive subsets from 5 or 6 donors and memory cells from 3 donors. General study outcomes and caveats: Similar TRBV-TRBJ usage was shown by naive CXCR3-negative and CXCR3-positive cells from the same donor, whereas distinct patterns were shown by memory cells. TRB CDR3s from CXCR3-positive naive cells showed higher hydrophobicity (lower Kidera factor 4), lower energy, and higher strength and volume indices than CXCR3-negative naive cells. CXCR3 expression partially decreased after cryopreservation, so most assays used freshly isolated PBMCs. Because surface CD5, which is linked to self-reactivity in mice, was comparable between the naive subsets, TCR interaction strength was also inferred from the physicochemical properties of TRB CDR3s. Comparably high repertoire diversity was found in both naive subsets, whereas much lower repertoire diversity was found in memory CD8+ T cells.

The TCR originated in a human donor in good health. Some clones in this sample may be carry-over from other donors' samples. Material: naive CXCR3- CD8+ T cells from blood. The cell subset or site tag for this specimen amounts to: CD45RO-CCR7+CD27+CD95- naive CD8+ T cells lacking CXCR3 (TNR3-).

The CDR3 region: CASSPGTAIEAFF. This receptor chain uses TRBV12-3 or TRBV12-4 and TRBJ1-1. Its CDR3 holds 13 amino acids, cysteine through phenylalanine. Only the protein sequence is given.